One and the same sample provided the 28 T cell receptor beta chains below, sequenced in a study of blood T cells in healthy people across ages. With a J-beta primer mix and a sample-barcoded 5' primer, a second PCR ran about 6 to 11 cycles. TCRdb reprocessed the 5' RACE reads with MiXCR, giving one entry per CDR3 protein. The sample carries hundreds of thousands of distinct CDR3 sequences, about 30% recorded once. Sample: blood. These receptors came from a woman at least 80 years old in good health.

This clonotype was found many times. The CDR3 region is CASLRDTNYGYTF. In DNA, the CDR3 is TGTGCCAGCTTAAGGGATACTAACTATGGCTACACCTTC. The chain joins TRBV18 to TRBJ1-2; no clear D. The CDR3 spans 13 residues. V lost 7 bases and J lost 0, with 9 bases in between. Germline V gene sequence: CDR1 KGHSH, CDR2 LQKENI. Complete variable domain (other parts from reference TRBV18 and TRBJ1-2): NAGVMQNPRHLVRRRGQEARLRCSPMKGHSHVYWYRQLPEEGLKFMVYLQKENIIDESGMPKERFSAEFPKEGPSILRIQQVVRGDSAAYFCASLRDTNYGYTFGSGTRLTVV.

This clonotype appeared a few times. The V gene is TRBV30, the J gene TRBJ2-7; TRBD1 agrees at 9 bases. J was trimmed by 4 bases and V by 5 bases; bases with no gene match: 12. The CDR3 totals 15 residues. From germline, CDR1 is GTSNPN and CDR2 SVGIG (reference sequence). DNA for the CDR3: TGTGCCTGGCGAATTTCCGGGACAGGGAAATACGAGCAGTACTTC. Protein: CAWRISGTGKYEQYF.

There are many counts of this clonotype. The chain joins TRBV6-5 to TRBJ1-1; possible D gene TRBD1, 5 bases. The V gene lost 7 bases and the J gene lost 5 bases, with 14 bases spanning the gap. This CDR3 comprises 13 residues. Germline V gene lookup returns CDR1 MNHEY and CDR2 SVGAGI. CDR3 DNA sequence: TGTGCCAGCACCTACGGGGGGGGGACTGAAGCTTTCTTT. It yields the protein CASTYGGGTEAFF.

This clonotype was seen ten or more times. The rearrangement links TRBV9 to TRBJ2-3, with TRBD2 identical over 8 bases. This CDR3 contains 15 residues. CDR1 and CDR2 from the germline V gene are SGDLS and YYNGEE. The junction had 10 bases not matched to a gene; V was cut back by 7 bases and J by 3 bases. DNA for the CDR3: TGTGCCAGCTCCAAGACGGGACTAGGAACAGATACGCAGTATTTT. Its translation: CASSKTGLGTDTQYF. The variable domain in full, with the rest retrieved from reference TRBV9 and TRBJ2-3, is DSGVTQTPKHLITATGQRVTLRCSPRSGDLSVYWYQQSLDQGLQFLIQYYNGEERAKGNILERFSAQQFPDLHSELNLSSLELGDSALYFCASSKTGLGTDTQYFGPGTRLTVL.

This clonotype was seen more than once but under ten times. CDR3 protein: CASSSLDRSGDYGYTF. CDR3 in DNA: TGCGCCAGCAGCTCCCTTGACAGATCCGGGGACTATGGCTACACCTTC. V gene TRBV5-1 combines with J gene TRBJ1-2; maybe TRBD1 (5 bases). There are 16 residues in the CDR3. V lost 3 bases to trimming and J lost 3 bases, with 18 bases between them. Germline CDR1 and CDR2: SGHRS and YFSETQ.

This clonotype showed up just a few times. The genes are TRBV4-3 and TRBJ2-3; 14 positions agree with TRBD2. Germline V gene sequence: CDR1 LGHNA, CDR2 YSLEER. The CDR3 spans 15 residues. With 5 bases clipped from V and 6 bases from J, the junction kept 4 bases outside the gene matches. The CDR3 loop reads CASSLTSGRGDTQYF. CDR3 DNA: TGCGCCAGCAGCTTGACTAGCGGGAGGGGGGATACGCAGTATTTT.

This clonotype was picked up many times. This chain joins TRBV12-3 or TRBV12-4 and TRBJ1-1; 8 bases map to TRBD1. This CDR3 spans 13 amino acids. Losses at the gene ends were 5 bases for V and 12 bases for J; bases not matched to a gene: 11. The DNA of the CDR3 is TGTGCCAGCAGTCCCGGGGCAGGGGGCGCGTCTTTCTTT. Translated, it gives CASSPGAGGASFF.

This clonotype came up many times. The chain has TRBV10-3 and TRBJ2-1, with 15 bases matching TRBD2. Germline-derived CDR1 and CDR2 are ENHRY and SYGVKD. The CDR3 extends over 16 amino acids. V lost 3 bases and J lost 9; bases outside the gene matches: 6. The chain's CDR3 is CAISDGLAGGPGEQFF. The DNA for the CDR3 is TGTGCCATCAGTGATGGACTAGCGGGGGGGCCCGGTGAGCAGTTCTTC.

Only a few counts were recorded for this clonotype. The chain carries TRBV20-1 and TRBJ1-6; the match to TRBD1 covers 8 bases. This CDR3 comprises 16 residues. V gave up 3 bases and J gave up 7 bases; unmatched junction bases: 11. Germline CDR1 DFQATT, CDR2 SNEGSKA (reference sequence). The CDR3 DNA follows: TGCAGTGCTAGGGCGGCAGGGGGCTCCACAAATTCACCCCTCCACTTT. Translated: CSARAAGGSTNSPLHF.

This clonotype was detected ten times or more. The rearrangement uses TRBV11-2 and TRBJ2-1, with 13 bases fitting TRBD2. The CDR3 is made up of 16 amino acids. The trim removed 4 bases at V and 5 bases at J, leaving 5 bases unmatched. Germline V gene lookup returns CDR1 SGHAT and CDR2 FQNNGV. For the CDR3, the DNA is TGTGCCAGCAGCTCCTCAGGACTAGCGGGAGACAATGAGCAGTTCTTC. Amino acid sequence: CASSSSGLAGDNEQFF.

This clonotype has a count of ten or more. The chain links TRBV5-1 to TRBJ2-3; no firm D call. Per the germline V gene, CDR1 is SGHRS and CDR2 is YFSETQ. V gave up 0 bases and J gave up 0 bases, with 8 bases separating them. This CDR3 spans 15 amino acids. The CDR3 loop reads CASSLDIPSTDTQYF. In DNA form, the CDR3 reads TGCGCCAGCAGCTTGGACATCCCTAGCACAGATACGCAGTATTTT. Using reference TRBV5-1 and TRBJ2-3 for the parts outside the CDR3, the full variable domain is KAGVTQTPRYLIKTRGQQVTLSCSPISGHRSVSWYQQTPGQGLQFLFEYFSETQRNKGNFPGRFSGRQFSNSRSEMNVSTLELGDSALYLCASSLDIPSTDTQYFGPGTRLTVL.

This clonotype has a count of ten or more. V and J are TRBV5-1 and TRBJ2-4; D is uncertain. Germline V gives CDR1 SGHRS, CDR2 YFSETQ. V shed 0 bases and J shed 3 bases, with 7 bases lying between them. The CDR3 is made up of 14 amino acids. The CDR3 protein is CASSLAADKNIQYF. The CDR3 DNA follows: TGCGCCAGCAGCTTGGCCGCAGACAAAAACATTCAGTACTTC.

This clonotype was seen at least ten times. The chain is built from TRBV6-6 and TRBJ2-3; D unresolved. Per germline, CDR1 MNHNY and CDR2 SVGAGI (reference sequence). The CDR3 is 14 residues long. V gave up 7 bases and J gave up 2 bases, with 13 bases separating them. The DNA for the CDR3 is TGTGCCAGCACTGCCCCCTCGATCACAGATACGCAGTATTTT. This encodes CASTAPSITDTQYF.

This clonotype was seen at least ten times. The chain recombines TRBV30 with TRBJ1-6, with TRBD1 matching over 9 bases. This CDR3 spans 14 amino acids. V gave up 2 bases and J gave up 6 bases; unmatched junction bases: 2. The germline V gene encodes CDR1 GTSNPN and CDR2 SVGIG (reference sequence). CDR3 sequence reads: CAWSQGQGNSPLHF. In DNA, the CDR3 is TGTGCCTGGAGTCAGGGACAGGGTAATTCACCCCTCCACTTT.

The chain's CDR3 is CASSLAGLKYF. CDR3 coding DNA: TGTGCCAGCAGCTTAGCGGGACTCAAGTATTTT. This chain joins TRBV7-2 and TRBJ2-3, with a weak D call TRBD2 (6 bases). Trimming took off 0 bases at V and 13 bases at J, with 8 bases between the two ends. The CDR3 consists of 11 residues. CDR1 SGHTA and CDR2 FQGNSA come from the germline V gene.

V and J are TRBV6-6 and TRBJ1-5, with 8 bases matching TRBD1. Germline CDR1 reads MNHNY; CDR2 reads SVGAGI (reference sequence). CDR3 length: 14 residues. V dropped 5 bases and J dropped 6; count of bases not matched to a gene: 6. CDR3 DNA: TGTGCCAGCAGTCAGGACAGGGTGACTCAGCCCCAGCATTTT. Residues: CASSQDRVTQPQHF.

Note on this clonotype: A much larger clone sits a single nucleotide away, making a read error possible. The chain joins TRBV6-5 to TRBJ2-1; TRBD1 matches at 8 bases. This CDR3 has 14 amino acids. Germline V lookup: CDR1 MNHEY, CDR2 SVGAGI. The CDR3 reads CTSSRGQGRNEQFF. In DNA form, the CDR3 reads TGTACCAGCAGCCGCGGACAGGGCAGGAATGAGCAGTTCTTC.

This chain links TRBV28 with TRBJ1-5; no clear D. The V end lost 6 bases, the J end lost 6 bases, and 9 bases lay between the germline ends. Germline-derived CDR1 and CDR2 are MDHEN and SYDVKM. CDR3 length equals 12 residues. The CDR3 is CASRVPVQPQHF. In DNA, the CDR3 is TGTGCCAGCAGGGTACCAGTTCAGCCCCAGCATTTT.

With regard to this clonotype: A single base separates this from a much larger clone, so it may be a read error. The rearrangement links TRBV7-9 to TRBJ2-5; TRBD1 might be the D (6 bases). Germline assignment: CDR1 SEHNR and CDR2 FQNEAQ (reference sequence). Trimming removed 1 base at V and 11 bases at J, with 20 bases between. This CDR3 has 15 amino acids. The CDR3 reads CASSLGQGPRNEQYF. As DNA, the CDR3 is TGTGCCAGCAGCTTAGGGCAGGGGCCCCGAAATGAGCAGTACTTC.

This chain joins TRBV25-1 and TRBJ1-1; D perhaps matches TRBD1 (6 bases). Germline values: CDR1 MGHDK, CDR2 SYGVNS. CDR3 length equals 14 residues. Trimming stripped 6 bases from V and 1 base from J, with 12 bases between. The CDR3 here is CASRGAGENTEAFF. CDR3 nucleotides: TGTGCCAGCAGGGGGGCAGGGGAGAACACTGAAGCTTTCTTT.

In this sample, this clonotype turned up a few times. This sequence joins TRBV28 and TRBJ2-4; possibly TRBD2 for D (5 bases). With the DNA end fitting TRBJ2-7 better, the J assignment may be wrong. Per the germline V gene, CDR1 is MDHEN and CDR2 is SYDVKM. This CDR3 spans 17 amino acids. The CDR3 DNA is TGTGCCAGCAGTTCGTACGAGGACTTCGGGCTTGCCAACGAGCAGTACTTC. This codes for CASSSYEDFGLANEQYF.

The rearrangement joins TRBV7-2 to TRBJ1-5; tentatively, D is TRBD1 (6 bases). The CDR3 contains 15 residues. Trimming cost V 2 bases and J 5 bases, with 13 bases left between them. Germline V gene lookup returns CDR1 SGHTA and CDR2 FQGNSA. The CDR3 region has the DNA TGTGCCAGCAGCTTAATGGGGGGCAAGGATCAGCCCCAGCATTTT. This codes for CASSLMGGKDQPQHF.

Note on this clonotype: Since a much larger clone is just one base distant, this may be a read error. V usage is TRBV5-5 and J usage is TRBJ2-7; 12 bases match TRBD2. The CDR3 is made up of 15 amino acids. The junction had 17 bases not matched to a gene; V was cut back by 7 bases and J by 12 bases. The germline V gene encodes CDR1 SGHKS and CDR2 YYEKEE (reference sequence). The CDR3 sequence: CASGPRLAGEETPYF. CDR3 bases: TGTGCCAGCGGCCCTCGACTAGCGGGGGAAGAGACCCCGTACTTC. The full variable domain, its missing parts supplied by reference TRBV5-5 and TRBJ2-7, is DAGVTQSPTHLIKTRGQQVTLRCSPISGHKSVSWYQQVLGQGPQFIFQYYEKEERGRGNFPDRFSARQFPNYSSELNVNALLLGDSALYLCASGPRLAGEETPYFGPGTRLTVT.

The rearrangement joins TRBV20-1 to TRBJ1-5; D gene uncertain. The V end lost 5 bases, the J end lost 9 bases, and 14 bases lay between the germline ends. Germline values: CDR1 DFQATT, CDR2 SNEGSKA (reference sequence). This CDR3 spans 12 amino acids. As DNA, the CDR3 is TGCAGTGCTGTGGGAATACAAGGGCCCCAGCATTTT. Protein product: CSAVGIQGPQHF.

The sample holds many counts of this clonotype. This chain links TRBV5-5 with TRBJ1-2; tentative D call: TRBD1 (5 bases). V was clipped by 4 bases and J by 4 bases, with 11 bases between them. The CDR3 spans 13 residues. Germline CDR1 is SGHKS and CDR2 is YYEKEE (reference sequence). The CDR3 is CASSRDFTYGYTF. CDR3 coding DNA: TGTGCCAGCAGCCGGGACTTTACCTATGGCTACACCTTC.

Note on this clonotype: The junction and the germline gene differ at one end; a read error may be behind it. CDR3 in DNA: TGTGCCAGCCTAGAAGGGACAACTCCTGGAAGCACCATATATTTT. It is translated as CASLEGTTPGSTIYF. This rearrangement joins TRBV6-5 to TRBJ1-3, with D possibly being TRBD1 (6 bases). The CDR3 has 15 amino acids. Germline V gene sequence: CDR1 MNHEY, CDR2 SVGAGI.

This clonotype has a count of ten or more. V usage is TRBV28 and J usage is TRBJ2-1; D may be TRBD1 or TRBD2 (6 bases each). From germline, CDR1 is MDHEN and CDR2 SYDVKM. Trimming left V 4 bases short and J 2 bases short, with 15 bases between. CDR3 size: 16 residues. The CDR3, as DNA: TGTGCCAGCAGTTCAAGGGGGGTATTGGCCTACAATGAGCAGTTCTTC. Its protein product is CASSSRGVLAYNEQFF.

Regarding this clonotype: A read error may account for a junction end that differs from germline. The chain uses TRBV5-1 and TRBJ1-6, with a tentative D call TRBD1 (6 bases). Germline values: CDR1 SGHRS, CDR2 YFSETQ. The CDR3 is 16 residues long. The DNA for the CDR3 is TGTGCCAGCAGCTTGGCGGACTGGGGGCAACGCTCACCCCCCCACTTT. This sequence encodes CASSLADWGQRSPPHF.